This T cell receptor beta chain is drawn from a study of beta chain features in type 1 diabetes. Overall study results and limits: For Type 1 diabetes patients, all four CD4+ subsets carried TCRB CDR3s that were moderately but significantly shorter.

As every portion of the isolated RNA was reverse transcribed, the sequencing read expressed TCRB transcripts. Method: immunoSEQ multiplex PCR; TCRdb's copy keeps in-frame clones and lacks some. The sample carries 120,000 or so clones, approximately 15% recorded once. This clone was seen more than once but under ten times. Antigen unknown. Sequencing was carried out using central memory CD4+ T cells from blood. The TCR comes from a man aged 18 to 30 with type 1 diabetes.

DNA for the CDR3: TGTGCCAGCTCACCATCACGGAGCTCCTACGAGCAGTACTTC. This sequence encodes CASSPSRSSYEQYF. The rearrangement joins TRBV18 to TRBJ2-7, with no clear D. Germline assignment: CDR1 KGHSH and CDR2 LQKENI. This CDR3 comprises 14 residues. The V end was cut by 2 bases, the J end by 0 bases, with 8 bases between.